This T cell receptor (beta chain) was recorded in a study of blood T cell repertoires in COVID-19. On the study more broadly: From T cells, B-cell-depleted T cells, or PBMCs came the material, which was cDNA or gDNA.

Germline values: CDR1 SSHAT, CDR2 FNYEAQ (reference sequence). The CDR3 loop spans 13 amino acids. Comment on this clone: The junction departs from germline at one end; a sequencing error may be responsible.

Residents of 24 US areas, aged about 18 to 95 years, made up the participants. A PCR-confirmed or clinician-diagnosed COVID-19 case had contacted exposed participants within 2 weeks of entry. Study processing details: Quantification of nucleated cells was approximated via reference gene primer amplification. The repertoire was sequenced with immunoSEQ multiplex PCR; TCRdb's copy has only in-frame clones and lacks some. V and J calls plus clone size are reproduced from that table; the DNA served to infer D and trimming. The table includes 250,000 to 300,000 clones, about 90% detected once. The chain employs TRBV7-7 and TRBJ1-1; D possibly corresponds to TRBD1 (6 bases). Sequencing was carried out using PBMCs or T cells enriched from blood (not recorded which). The TCR originated in a woman in her forties or fifties who had been exposed to COVID-19. The CDR3 DNA sequence: TGTGCTAGCAGCCGGACAGAGAACACTGAAGCTTTCTTT. It codes for CASSRTENTEAFF. Drawing the rest from reference TRBV7-7 and TRBJ1-1, the complete variable domain is GAGVSQSPRYKVTKRGQDVTLRCDPISSHATLYWYQQALGQGPEFLTYFNYEAQPDKSGLPSDRFSAERPEGSISTLTIQRTEQRDSAMYRCASSRTENTEAFFGQGTRLTVV.